The entry below gives a single T cell receptor beta chain sequence along with its context. In this sample, this clonotype turned up many times. No antigen is known for it. One base away there is no much larger clone; base qualities are not given. These data belong to a study of T cell repertoires in cytomegalovirus infection (dated by TCRdb to about 2019). Regarding the study in general: The HLA type of each donor mattered for the analysis, because public TCR beta signatures pointed to carriage of CMV infection along with the matching HLA type.

The CDR3 measures 15 amino acids from cysteine to phenylalanine. Of all the DNA, just the CDR3 is kept, 45 bases in frame from base 1. The germline V gene specifies SGHTA as CDR1 and FQGNSA as CDR2. The junction shows trimming of 1 base on V and 4 bases on J, plus 11 bases between the germline ends. Study-wide findings and limitations: In both this cohort and an independent cohort of some 370 donors, the cumulative frequency of public TCR beta family members distinguished carriers of CMV infection plus the relevant HLA type. The ex vivo response was dominated by HLA-C-restricted CMV-specific TCR beta clonotypes, which also provided the single most frequent clonotype in two of eight donors.

Sequencing was carried out with an Illumina HiSeq 1500. TCRdb reprocessing: public reads trimmed at Q25 with fastp, clones called with MiXCR, in-frame beta chains kept. Each entry is one CDR3 protein sequence, shown with its most common DNA and genes. The sample records approximately 500,000 distinct CDR3 sequences, 16% of which are singletons. The ten largest clones add up to 20% to 30% of the sample. This TCR came from a human donor in good health (CMV status not recorded). Some clones in this sample may be carry-over from other donors' samples. Sequencing used CD8+ T cells from PBMCs. The chain is assembled from TRBV7-2 and TRBJ1-5; the D gene assignment is ambiguous. Read as DNA, the sequence is TGTGCCAGCAGCTTAGTTTTGACGTCAAATCAGCCCCAGCATTTT. Its protein is CASSLVLTSNQPQHF.